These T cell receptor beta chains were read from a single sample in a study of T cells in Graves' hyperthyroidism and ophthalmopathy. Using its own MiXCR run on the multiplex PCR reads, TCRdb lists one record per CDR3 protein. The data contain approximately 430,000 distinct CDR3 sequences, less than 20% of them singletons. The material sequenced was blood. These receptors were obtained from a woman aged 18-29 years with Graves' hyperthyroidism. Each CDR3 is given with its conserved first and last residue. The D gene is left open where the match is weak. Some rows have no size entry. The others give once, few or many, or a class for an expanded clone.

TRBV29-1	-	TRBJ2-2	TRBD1	CSVVTGGTGELFF	TGCAGCGTTGTGACAGGGGGAACCGGGGAGCTGTTTTTT
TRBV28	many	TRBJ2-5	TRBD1	CATYGVRTGILLSKETQYF	TGTGCCACCTATGGGGTCAGGACAGGCATCCTCCTCTCAAAGGAGACCCAGTACTTC
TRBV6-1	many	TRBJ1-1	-	CASTRWAGIPTEAFF	TGTGCCAGCACCAGGTGGGCGGGGATCCCCACTGAAGCTTTCTTT
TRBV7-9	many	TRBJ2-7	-	CASSGRSRLDKEYEQYF	TGTGCCAGCAGCGGGAGGTCAAGACTGGATAAAGAATACGAGCAGTACTTC
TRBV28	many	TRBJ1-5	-	CASSKGGYSNQPQHF	TGTGCCAGCAGCAAGGGGGGGTATAGCAATCAGCCCCAGCATTTT
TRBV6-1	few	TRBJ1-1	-	CASALRGEAFF	TGTGCCAGCGCCTTAAGGGGTGAAGCTTTCTTT
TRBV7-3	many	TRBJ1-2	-	CASSSFGSDYGYTF	TGTGCCAGCAGCTCCTTTGGAAGCGACTATGGCTACACCTTC
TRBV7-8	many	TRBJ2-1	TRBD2	CASSLPGLAGYNEQFF	TGTGCCAGCAGCTTGCCGGGACTAGCGGGGTACAATGAGCAGTTCTTC
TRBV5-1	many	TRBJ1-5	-	CARPQHRVGQPQHF	TGCGCCCGGCCACAGCACAGGGTTGGTCAGCCCCAGCATTTT
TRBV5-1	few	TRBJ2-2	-	CASSLDGRLNTGELFF	TGCGCCAGCAGCTTGGATGGCAGGCTGAACACCGGGGAGCTGTTTTTT
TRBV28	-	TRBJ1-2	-	CASSLAPRREGYTF	TGTGCCAGCAGTTTAGCTCCGCGACGGGAAGGCTACACCTTC
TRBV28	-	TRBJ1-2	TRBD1	CASKPRDRGYGYTF	TGTGCCAGCAAACCACGGGACAGGGGGTATGGCTACACCTTC
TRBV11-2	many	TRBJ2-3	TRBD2	CASSIAGGSTDTQYF	TGTGCCAGCAGCATAGCGGGAGGTTCGACAGATACGCAGTATTTT
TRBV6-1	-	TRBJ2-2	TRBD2	CASSRGLGDTGELFF	TGTGCCAGCAGCCGGGGACTAGGGGACACCGGGGAGCTGTTTTTT
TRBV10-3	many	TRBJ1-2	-	CAISESPRGGNYGYTF	TGTGCCATCAGTGAGTCCCCCAGGGGTGGTAACTATGGCTACACCTTC
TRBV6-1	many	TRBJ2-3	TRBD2	CASSWTSGTDTQYF	TGTGCCAGCAGCTGGACTAGCGGCACAGATACGCAGTATTTT
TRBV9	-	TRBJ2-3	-	CASSVATGGAPPDTQYF	TGTGCCAGCAGCGTAGCTACGGGCGGGGCCCCCCCAGATACGCAGTATTTT
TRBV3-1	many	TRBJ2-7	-	CASSSGATPAYEQYF	TGTGCCAGCAGCTCGGGGGCGACACCCGCCTACGAGCAGTACTTC
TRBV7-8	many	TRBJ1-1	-	CASSLRPRATNTEAFF	TGTGCCAGCAGCCTACGCCCTAGGGCAACTAACACTGAAGCTTTCTTT
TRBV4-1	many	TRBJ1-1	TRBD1	CASSGWLRGTEAFF	TGCGCCAGCAGCGGTTGGCTCAGGGGGACTGAAGCTTTCTTT
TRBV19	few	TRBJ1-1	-	CASSIVGRGTEAFF	TGTGCCAGTAGTATAGTAGGCAGGGGCACTGAAGCTTTCTTT
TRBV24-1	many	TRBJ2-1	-	CATAHRQASYNEQFF	TGTGCCACCGCACACCGACAGGCCTCCTACAATGAGCAGTTCTTC
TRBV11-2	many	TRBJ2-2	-	CASSPPGWGPNTGELFF	TGTGCCAGCAGCCCACCCGGCTGGGGGCCGAACACCGGGGAGCTGTTTTTT
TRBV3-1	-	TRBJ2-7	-	CASSQPDGAVLEQYF	TGTGCCAGCAGCCAGCCGGACGGGGCCGTGCTCGAGCAGTACTTC